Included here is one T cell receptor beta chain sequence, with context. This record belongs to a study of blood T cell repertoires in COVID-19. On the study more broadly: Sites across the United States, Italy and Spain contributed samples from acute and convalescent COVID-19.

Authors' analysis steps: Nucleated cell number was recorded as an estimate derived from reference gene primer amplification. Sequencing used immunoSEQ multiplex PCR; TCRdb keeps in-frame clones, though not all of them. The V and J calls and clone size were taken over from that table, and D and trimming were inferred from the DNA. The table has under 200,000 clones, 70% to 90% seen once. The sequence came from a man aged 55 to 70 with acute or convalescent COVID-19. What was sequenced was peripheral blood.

CDR3 nucleotide sequence: TGCAGCGTTGAAGATCCCGAACACCGGGACAGGGTCTATGGCTACACCTTC. This translates into CSVEDPEHRDRVYGYTF. The V and J genes are TRBV29-1 and TRBJ1-2; 9 positions agree with TRBD1. After removal of 0 bases from V and 4 bases from J, the junction contained 12 bases not matched to a gene. The CDR3 runs 17 residues. Looked up from germline, CDR1 is SQVTM and CDR2 is ANQGSEA.